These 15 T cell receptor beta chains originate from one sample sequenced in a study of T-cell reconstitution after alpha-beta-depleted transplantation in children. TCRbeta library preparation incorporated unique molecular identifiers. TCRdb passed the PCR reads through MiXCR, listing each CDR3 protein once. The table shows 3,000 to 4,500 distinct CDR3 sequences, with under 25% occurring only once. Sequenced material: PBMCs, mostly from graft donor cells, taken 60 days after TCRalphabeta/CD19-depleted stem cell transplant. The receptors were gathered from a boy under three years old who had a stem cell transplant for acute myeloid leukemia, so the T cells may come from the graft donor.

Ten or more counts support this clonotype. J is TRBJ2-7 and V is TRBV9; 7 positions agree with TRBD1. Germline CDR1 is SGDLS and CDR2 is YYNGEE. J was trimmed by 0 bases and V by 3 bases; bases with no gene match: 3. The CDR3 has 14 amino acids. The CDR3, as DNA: TGTGCCAGCAGCGCGGCAGGGGGCTCCTACGAGCAGTACTTC. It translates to CASSAAGGSYEQYF.

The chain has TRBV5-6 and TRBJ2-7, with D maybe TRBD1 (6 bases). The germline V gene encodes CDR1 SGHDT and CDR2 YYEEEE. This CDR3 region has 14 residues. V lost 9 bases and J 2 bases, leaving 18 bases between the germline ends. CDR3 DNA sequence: TGTGCCATGGGCCCCGCCGGGACAACCTACGAGCAGTACGTC. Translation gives CAMGPAGTTYEQYV.

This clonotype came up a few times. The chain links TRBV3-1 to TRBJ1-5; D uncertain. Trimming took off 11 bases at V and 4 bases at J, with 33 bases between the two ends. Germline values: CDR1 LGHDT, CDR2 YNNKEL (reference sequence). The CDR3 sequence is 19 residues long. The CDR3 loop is CACSKDLGAGAAPNQPQHF. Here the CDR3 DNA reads TGTGCCTGCTCCAAGGATCTCGGCGCAGGTGCGGCTCCTAATCAGCCCCAGCATTTT. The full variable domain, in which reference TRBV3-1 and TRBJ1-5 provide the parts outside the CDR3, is DTAVSQTPKYLVTQMGNDKSIKCEQNLGHDTMYWYKQDSKKFLKIMFSYNNKELIINETVPNRFSPKSPDKAHLNLHINSLELGDSAVYFCACSKDLGAGAAPNQPQHFGDGTRLSIL.

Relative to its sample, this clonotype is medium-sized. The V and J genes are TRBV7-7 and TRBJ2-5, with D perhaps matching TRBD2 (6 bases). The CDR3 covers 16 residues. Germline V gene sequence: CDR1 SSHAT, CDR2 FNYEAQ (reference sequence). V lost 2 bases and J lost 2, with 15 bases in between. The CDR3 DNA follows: TGTGCCAGCAGCTTAAGGCCCGGGACTCGACAAGAGACCCAGTACTTC. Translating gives CASSLRPGTRQETQYF.

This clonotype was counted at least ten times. CDR3 residues: CASSGTSGVHEQYF. The CDR3, as DNA: TGCGCCAGCAGCGGGACTAGCGGGGTTCACGAGCAGTACTTC. The chain carries TRBV5-1 and TRBJ2-7, with 13 bases that match TRBD2. There are 14 residues in the CDR3. Germline CDR1 and CDR2: SGHRS and YFSETQ. The V and J ends lost 4 bases and 5 bases, in that order; junction bases with no gene match: 3.

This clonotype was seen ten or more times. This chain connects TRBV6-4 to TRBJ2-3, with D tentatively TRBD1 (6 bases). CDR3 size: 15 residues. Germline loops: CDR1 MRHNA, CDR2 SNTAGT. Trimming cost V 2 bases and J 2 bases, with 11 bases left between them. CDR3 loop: CASSDTGYDTDTQYF. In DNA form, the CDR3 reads TGTGCCAGCAGTGACACAGGGTACGACACAGATACGCAGTATTTT.

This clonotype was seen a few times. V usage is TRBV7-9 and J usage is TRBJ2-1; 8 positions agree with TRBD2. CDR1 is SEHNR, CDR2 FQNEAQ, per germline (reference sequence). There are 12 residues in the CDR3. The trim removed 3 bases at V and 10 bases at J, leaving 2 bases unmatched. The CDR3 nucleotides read TGTGCCAGCAGCTTGGGCGGGGGGGAGCAGTTCTTC. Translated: CASSLGGGEQFF.

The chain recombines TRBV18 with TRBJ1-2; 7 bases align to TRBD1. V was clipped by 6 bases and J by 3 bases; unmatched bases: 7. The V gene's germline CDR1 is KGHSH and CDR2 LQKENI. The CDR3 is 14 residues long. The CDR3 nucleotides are TGTGCCAGCTCCCCAGACAGGGCGGACTATGGCTACACCTTC. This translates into CASSPDRADYGYTF.

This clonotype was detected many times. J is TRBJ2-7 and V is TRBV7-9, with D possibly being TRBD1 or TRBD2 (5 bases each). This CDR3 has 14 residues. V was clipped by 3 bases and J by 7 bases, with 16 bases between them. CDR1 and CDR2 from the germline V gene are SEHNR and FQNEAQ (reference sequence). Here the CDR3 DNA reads TGTGCCAGCAGCTTCCCGGGACCGCTGGGGGAGCAGTACTTC. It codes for CASSFPGPLGEQYF.

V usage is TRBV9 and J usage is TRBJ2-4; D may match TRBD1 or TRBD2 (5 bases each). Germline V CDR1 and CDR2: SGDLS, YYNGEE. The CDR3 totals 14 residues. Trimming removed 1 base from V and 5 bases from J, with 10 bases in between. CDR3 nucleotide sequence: TGTGCCAGCAGCGTAAGGCTGGGGGAAAACATTCAGTACTTC. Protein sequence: CASSVRLGENIQYF.

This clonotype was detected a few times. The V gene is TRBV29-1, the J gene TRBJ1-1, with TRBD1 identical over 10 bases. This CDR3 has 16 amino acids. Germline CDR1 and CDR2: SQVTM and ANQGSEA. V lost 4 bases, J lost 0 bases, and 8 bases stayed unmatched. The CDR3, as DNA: TGCAGCGTTGGGGACAGGGGCCAACAAGTGAACACTGAAGCTTTCTTT. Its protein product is CSVGDRGQQVNTEAFF.

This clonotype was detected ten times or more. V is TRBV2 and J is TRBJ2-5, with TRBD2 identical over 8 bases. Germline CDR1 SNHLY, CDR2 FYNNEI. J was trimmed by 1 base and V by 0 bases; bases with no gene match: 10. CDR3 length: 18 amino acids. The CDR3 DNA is TGTGCCAGCAGTGAAGCGCGAGGGAGCGGGGGACCCCAAGAGACCCAGTACTTC. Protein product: CASSEARGSGGPQETQYF.

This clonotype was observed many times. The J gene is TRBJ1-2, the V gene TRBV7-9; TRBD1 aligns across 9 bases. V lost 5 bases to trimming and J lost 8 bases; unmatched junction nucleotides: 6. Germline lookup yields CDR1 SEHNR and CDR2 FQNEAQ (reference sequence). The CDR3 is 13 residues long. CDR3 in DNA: TGTGCCAGCAGCGCCGACAGGGGGAAAGGCTACACCTTC. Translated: CASSADRGKGYTF.

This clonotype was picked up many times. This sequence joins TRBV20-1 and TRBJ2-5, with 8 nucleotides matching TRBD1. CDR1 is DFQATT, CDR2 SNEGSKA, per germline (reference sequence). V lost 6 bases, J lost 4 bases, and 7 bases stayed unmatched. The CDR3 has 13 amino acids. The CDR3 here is CSADGQGGETQYF. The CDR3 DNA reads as TGCAGTGCCGACGGACAGGGCGGAGAGACCCAGTACTTC.

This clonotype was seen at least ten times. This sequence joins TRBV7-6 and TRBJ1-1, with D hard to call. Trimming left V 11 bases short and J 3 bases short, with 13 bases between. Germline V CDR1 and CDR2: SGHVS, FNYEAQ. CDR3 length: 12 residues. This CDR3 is CALRPGHTEAFF. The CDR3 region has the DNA TGTGCCCTAAGACCGGGCCACACTGAAGCTTTCTTT.